This T cell receptor beta chain was sequenced for a study of T-cell memory formation after mild COVID-19. TCRdb re-called the 5' RACE reads with MiXCR, one entry per CDR3 protein. The sample has roughly 240,000 distinct CDR3 sequences, 15% to 20% seen once. Notes on the study in general: Unconfirmed was the SARS-CoV-2 specificity of second-wave clones that peaked on day 37. Detection of some responders pre-infection suggested pre-existing cross-reactive memory T cells participated.

The V end lost 6 bases, the J end lost 7 bases, and 13 bases lay between the germline ends. The CDR3 is made up of 13 amino acids. Looked up from germline, CDR1 is MNHEY and CDR2 is SMNVEV (reference sequence). This clonotype was found a few times. Its antigen remains unidentified. The sequenced sample consisted of PBMCs or a T cell subset sorted from them (not recorded which). This TCR was recovered from a man between 18 and 35 years old who had mild COVID-19 (a few samples of this study predate the infection). Cell type and time point are not known. The V gene is TRBV27, the J gene TRBJ2-1, with D maybe TRBD2 (7 bases). CDR3 region: CASRGGRGNEQFF. In DNA form, the CDR3 reads TGTGCCAGCAGGGGGGGGCGCGGAAATGAGCAGTTCTTC.